This entry is about one T cell receptor (beta chain). Its specificity is not known. The data stem from a study of T-cell memory formation after mild COVID-19. Study in general: Largely donor-specific sequence clusters came from two donors.

Study-level findings and limits: Clones which contracted sat mainly in CM and EM if CD4+, and in EMRA if CD8+. There was a balanced CD4/CD8 profile in clones contracting day 15 to 85, and later expanders leaned CD4+.

TCRdb re-derived calls from the 5' RACE reads in MiXCR, one entry per CDR3 protein. The profile shows about 100,000 distinct CDR3 sequences, approximately 14% of them singletons. The source is a man aged 18 to 29 who had mild COVID-19 (a few samples of this study predate the infection). Cell type and time point are not known. The sequencing sample was made of PBMCs or a T cell subset sorted from them (not recorded which).

DNA for the CDR3: TGTGCCAGCAGCTCCGGGGGGGCCGACGAGCAGTACTTC. Translation gives CASSSGGADEQYF. The chain combines TRBV7-9 with TRBJ2-7, with 8 bases identical to TRBD2. The CDR3 has 13 residues. Germline assignment: CDR1 SEHNR and CDR2 FQNEAQ (reference sequence). V lost 4 bases and J lost 5; bases outside the gene matches: 4.